This T cell receptor beta chain was identified in a study of T cells in Graves' hyperthyroidism and ophthalmopathy. This clonotype was detected many times. J was trimmed by 8 bases and V by 4 bases; bases with no gene match: 7. Germline V gives CDR1 MDHEN, CDR2 SYDVKM. There are 14 residues in the CDR3. TCR beta CDR3 regions were amplified from RNA. Carried out on the TCR CDR3, a first-round RT-PCR used the HTBI primer set. A single record per CDR3 protein comes from TCRdb applying MiXCR to the multiplex PCR reads. The sample lists about 200,000 distinct CDR3 sequences; approximately 17% were seen once.

The clonotype was recovered from a man aged 50-59 years with Graves' hyperthyroidism. The V and J genes are TRBV28 and TRBJ1-2, with 10 bases lining up with TRBD1. The material sequenced was blood. The CDR3 DNA follows: TGTGCCAGCAGTTCGCGACAGGGGGCGGGGGGCTACACCTTC. Protein sequence: CASSSRQGAGGYTF.